This TCR beta chain was found in a study of CD8+ T cells in alopecia areata. Notes on the study in general: Affected lesional scalp, above all in alopecia totalis/universalis, was more clonal than normal scalp.

CD4+ cells from a handful of patients were sorted into CD25+CD127- cells. Peripheral blood, together with lesional scalp punch biopsies, was collected from alopecia areata patients. The authors sorted CD4+ and CD8+ T cells from PBMCs. Extraction of RNA preceded its reverse transcription into cDNA, which served as the sequencing template. Profiled with immunoSEQ multiplex PCR; TCRdb holds only in-frame clones, not every one. The sample has around 19,000 clones; around 67% are singletons. The CDR3 is 13 residues long. V was trimmed by 2 bases and J by 5 bases, leaving 10 bases between them. Germline V gene sequence: CDR1 GTSNPN, CDR2 SVGIG (reference sequence). A word on this clone: Its specificity is not known.

Sequenced input: CD4+ Tregs sorted from blood. The V and J genes are TRBV30 and TRBJ1-5, with TRBD1 as a possible D gene (6 bases). The source is a human donor with alopecia areata. This chain's CDR3 is CAWSIRGDQPQHF. The CDR3 coding sequence is TGTGCCTGGAGTATAAGGGGGGATCAGCCCCAGCATTTT.